Below are 8 T cell receptor beta chains sequenced from a single sample in a study of graft-versus-host responses after intestinal transplantation. Method: immunoSEQ multiplex PCR; TCRdb's copy keeps in-frame clones and lacks some. The sample holds some 100,000 clones, over 80% seen once. Their target antigens are unknown. Material: unstimulated CD8+ T cells sorted from spleen or lymph node cells, obtained before transplant. The source is a human donor who was the organ donor for an intestinal transplant.

The CDR3 sequence is CASSQDTGYGYTF. The CDR3 nucleotides are TGCGCCAGCAGCCAGGACACGGGCTATGGCTACACCTTC. The rearrangement joins TRBV4-1 to TRBJ1-2; D possibly corresponds to TRBD1 (5 bases). CDR3 length equals 13 residues. Germline lookup yields CDR1 MGHRA and CDR2 YSYEKL. With 3 bases removed from V and 4 bases from J, the gap between germline ends came to 9 bases.

The CDR3 DNA follows: TGTGCCAGCAGTGTGACAGGGTACAATGAGCAGTTCTTC. This gives the protein CASSVTGYNEQFF. The chain employs TRBV27 and TRBJ2-1; 7 bases agree with TRBD1. V shed 5 bases and J 4 bases; nucleotides not matched to a gene: 2. The CDR3 has 13 amino acids. Germline V gives CDR1 MNHEY, CDR2 SMNVEV (reference sequence).

The CDR3: CASSLQRVDTEAFF. Here the CDR3 DNA reads TGTGCCAGCAGCTTACAACGCGTGGACACTGAAGCTTTCTTT. This chain links TRBV7-3 with TRBJ1-1, with D uncertain. The CDR3 loop spans 14 amino acids. Germline V gene lookup returns CDR1 SGHTA and CDR2 FQGTGA. The V and J ends lost 2 bases and 3 bases respectively, with 10 bases between them.

The chain combines TRBV7-9 with TRBJ1-1; D gene unclear. This CDR3 is 13 amino acids long. CDR1 and CDR2 (germline): SEHNR, FQNEAQ (reference sequence). V lost 5 bases to trimming and J lost 3 bases, with 10 bases between them. The DNA for the CDR3 is TGTGCCAGCAGCGAGACGACATACACTGAAGCTTTCTTT. It codes for CASSETTYTEAFF.

The chain recombines TRBV19 with TRBJ1-2, with unresolved D. Trimming cost V 5 bases and J 8 bases, with 15 bases left between them. CDR1 LNHDA and CDR2 SQIVND come from the germline V gene (reference sequence). The CDR3 is 13 residues long. The CDR3 nucleotides are TGTGCCAGTAGTTTTGGACTTTTCGGCGGCTACACCTTC. Amino acid sequence: CASSFGLFGGYTF.

The chain uses TRBV5-6 and TRBJ2-5, with D perhaps TRBD2 (5 bases). Germline-derived CDR1 and CDR2 are SGHDT and YYEEEE. V was pared by 1 base and J by 3 bases, with 16 bases between. This CDR3 contains 16 residues. In DNA, the CDR3 is TGTGCCAGCAGCTTGTCGGGGTCAGCAGCGGAAGAGACCCAGTACTTC. Translated: CASSLSGSAAEETQYF.

V usage is TRBV11-2 and J usage is TRBJ2-5; a possible D gene is TRBD2 (6 bases). TRBJ2-7 explains the end of the DNA better; the J call may be wrong. This CDR3 region has 16 residues. Germline V gene lookup returns CDR1 SGHAT and CDR2 FQNNGV. Here the CDR3 DNA reads TGTGCCAGCAGCTTAGACGGAGGGGTGGTTGGCTACGAGCAGTACTTC. It specifies CASSLDGGVVGYEQYF.

This sequence joins TRBV4-1 and TRBJ1-5; D might be TRBD1 (5 bases). With 0 bases removed from V and 5 bases from J, the gap between germline ends came to 17 bases. The CDR3 length is 17 residues. Germline assignment: CDR1 MGHRA and CDR2 YSYEKL. CDR3 protein: CASSQDLTSGVDQPQHF. CDR3 sequence (DNA): TGCGCCAGCAGCCAAGACCTGACGTCGGGGGTGGATCAGCCCCAGCATTTT.